The source of this TCR beta chain is a study of long-term antiretroviral therapy in people with HIV (dated by TCRdb to between 2021 and 2023). Study-level background: The earliest samples were collected roughly a decade before the 2015 WHO recommendation for immediate ART, at a time when ART was usually postponed until CD4 counts fell. Whether ART initiation and durable HIV suppression were associated with changes in peripheral blood TRB repertoire composition and diversity was tested in a retrospective serial study. The cohort contributed 150 to 200 cryopreserved PBMC samples from about 33 adults with confirmed HIV infection, collected serially over a mean of about 6 years (range 1-12). Among the 30 or so participants with HIV, around ten were female. No cross-contamination during QIAcube processing was seen in test extractions of a monoclonal T-cell line run alongside 33 polyclonal samples.

The immunoSEQ hsTCRB v3.0 assay was used at survey level resolution for TRB variable region sequencing. The target sequencing depth for TRB was about 40,000-55,000 T-cell genomes per sample. An Illumina MiSeq with a v3 150-cycle kit was used to sequence the pooled TRB libraries. In the authors' own workflow: Repertoire analysis was performed in R inside a reproducible Nextflow workflow that covered QC, data transformation and analysis. LymphoSeq2, an R package for exploring AIRR-Seq data, was used to implement custom analyses. A handful of samples that produced fewer than 5000 total TRB sequences were removed, so approximately 170 HIV repertoires were analyzed. Of the roughly 180 retained HIV repertoires, under 65 were collected before and approximately 130 after ART initiation. Each repertoire was downsampled to 5000 TRB nucleotide sequences, and summary statistics were averaged across 100 downsampling iterations. Only TRB sequences with CDR3 regions of at least seven amino acids were retained for analysis. Two measures captured diversity: a Shannon entropy-derived clonality score and the Gini coefficient. In repertoire networks, the top 5000 CDR3 amino acid sequences were linked whenever an edit distance of one separated two sequences. GLIPH2 predicted antigen specificity groups and MHC restriction for TRB CDR3 amino acid sequences. Known CMV, EBV, HIV or tissue antigen associations were flagged by matching CDR3 amino acid sequences against VDJdb and McPAS-TCR. Pre-ART, post-ART and control groups were compared with Wilcoxon signed-rank tests and Holm-Bonferroni correction. The table comes from immuneACCESS by way of TCRdb, which keeps in-frame sequences with V and J called. Part of the clones is missing from these tables; in studies checked, under half for an unresolved V gene and the rest for unknown reasons. V and J calls and clone size are copied from that table; D and trimming were computed from the DNA. Recorded for this sample are around 17,000 clones; roughly 95% of them occurred a single time. The ten biggest clones cover about 1.4% of the sample.

What the study reported, not specific to this receptor: Because cell numbers in pre-ART samples were limited, unsorted PBMC were profiled instead of sorted CD4+ and CD8+ T cells. At every time point, the repertoire was dominated by expanded TRB clones first identified before ART initiation, although this dominance fluctuated and, in many PLHIV, declined after ART. Inferences about post-ART repertoire changes were limited because no data were available on ART adherence, viral resistance or therapy changes. Samples dated from the mid-2000s to the late 2010s, and the ART regimens used may be less effective than current ones. A significant increase in TRB diversity was found to be associated with ART initiation, although TRB diversity was observed to remain significantly below that of transplant donor controls even after long-term ART. HIV repertoires had narrower CDR3 length ranges than controls, and the network structure suggested an antigen-experienced repertoire that shifted only slightly toward naive after ART. Limited PBMC availability meant only the TCR beta chain was sequenced, without alpha chain pairing.

As regards this clone: Its specific antigen is unknown. No quality values exist for individual bases; no much larger clone is one base distant.

Participants were included only if at least one PBMC sample before ART initiation and at least two post-ART samples were available. All participants with HIV were treated in the United States of America. Cryopreserved samples of roughly 0.85-11 million PBMC were thawed and washed before DNA extraction. At the time of the earliest PBMC sample, participants with HIV were aged between roughly 20 and 60 years. Per participant, PBMC samples came from 1-4 timepoints prior to ART initiation and 2-8 timepoints following ART initiation, for a median of 7 samples. Serial HIV viral load, CD4+ T-cell count, ART history and demographic data were obtained for every participant. Genomic DNA was extracted from unsorted PBMC with a Qiagen kit on a QIAcube, with processing performed in batches of 12 samples. The germline V gene sets CDR1 to MDHEN and CDR2 to SYDVKM. CDR3 length: 13 amino acids, cysteine to phenylalanine. Only the CDR3 portion is preserved as DNA: 39 bases, with reading frame beginning at the first base. V and J are trimmed by 2 bases and 8 bases, and the gene matches miss 3 bases of the junction.

The V and J segments used are TRBV28 and TRBJ2-1; TRBD1 aligns with 7 central bases. This receptor was taken from a man aged 25 to 40 with HIV. The sample consisted of unsorted PBMCs, taken 10.4 years after starting antiretroviral therapy. DNA sequence: TGTGCCAGCAGTTTAGGGACAGCCGATGAGCAGTTCTTC. Its protein is CASSLGTADEQFF.